This T cell receptor (beta chain) was captured in a study of esophageal squamous cell carcinoma under preoperative chemotherapy. This clonotype has ten or more counts. Indicated time point: after preoperative PTX-NDP chemotherapy. MiXCR, run by TCRdb on the PCR reads, gives a single entry per CDR3 protein. The data contain about 18,000 distinct CDR3 sequences, about 45% of them singletons. The material was obtained from a patient given preoperative chemotherapy. This clonotype was sampled from a human donor with esophageal squamous cell carcinoma. The donor label of this sample is uncertain.

As DNA, the CDR3 is TGTGCCAGCAGCTCCATAGCGGGGGCCTCGGGTGAGACCCAGTACTTC. This translates into CASSSIAGASGETQYF. J is TRBJ2-5 and V is TRBV7-2, with 9 bases aligning to TRBD2. This CDR3 spans 16 amino acids. CDR1 and CDR2 (germline): SGHTA, FQGNSA. V shed 4 bases, J shed 5 bases, and the junction held 11 bases outside the gene matches.